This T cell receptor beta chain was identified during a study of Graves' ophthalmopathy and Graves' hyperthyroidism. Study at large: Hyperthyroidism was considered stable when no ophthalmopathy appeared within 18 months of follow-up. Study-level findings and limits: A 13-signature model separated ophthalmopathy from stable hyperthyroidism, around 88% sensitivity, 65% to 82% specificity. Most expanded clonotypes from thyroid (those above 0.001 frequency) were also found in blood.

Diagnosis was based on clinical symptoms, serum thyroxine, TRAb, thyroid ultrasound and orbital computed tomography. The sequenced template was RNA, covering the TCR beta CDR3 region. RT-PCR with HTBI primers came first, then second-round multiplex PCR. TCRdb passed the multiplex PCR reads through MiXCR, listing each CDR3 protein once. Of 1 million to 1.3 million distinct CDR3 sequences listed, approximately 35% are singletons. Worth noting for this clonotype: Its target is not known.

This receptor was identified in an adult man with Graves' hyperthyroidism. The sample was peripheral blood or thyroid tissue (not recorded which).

DNA of the CDR3: TGTGCCAGCAGTCCGACTGCGGTTCGGGTCTACGAGCAGTACTTC. Its protein product is CASSPTAVRVYEQYF. The chain employs TRBV7-9 and TRBJ2-7; D call uncertain. The V end lost 6 bases, the J end lost 3 bases, and 18 bases lay between the germline ends. The CDR3 is made up of 15 amino acids. Germline V gives CDR1 SEHNR, CDR2 FQNEAQ (reference sequence).